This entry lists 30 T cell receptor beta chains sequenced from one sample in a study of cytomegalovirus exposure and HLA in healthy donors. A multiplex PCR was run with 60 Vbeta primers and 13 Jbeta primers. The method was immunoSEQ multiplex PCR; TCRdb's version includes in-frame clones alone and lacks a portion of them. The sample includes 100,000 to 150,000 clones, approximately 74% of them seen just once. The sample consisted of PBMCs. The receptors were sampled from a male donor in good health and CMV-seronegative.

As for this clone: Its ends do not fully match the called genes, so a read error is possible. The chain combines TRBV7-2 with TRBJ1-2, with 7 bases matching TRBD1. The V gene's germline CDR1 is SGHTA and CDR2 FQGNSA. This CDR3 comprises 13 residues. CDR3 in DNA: TGTGCCAGCAGCTTAGGACAGGGCTATGGCCACACCTTC. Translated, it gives CASSLGQGYGHTF. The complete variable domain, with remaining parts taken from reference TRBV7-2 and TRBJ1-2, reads GAGVSQSPSNKVTEKGKDVELRCDPISGHTALYWYRQSLGQGLEFLIYFQGNSAPDKSGLPSDRFSAERTGGSVSTLTIQRTQQEDSAVYLCASSLGQGYGHTFGSGTRLTVV.

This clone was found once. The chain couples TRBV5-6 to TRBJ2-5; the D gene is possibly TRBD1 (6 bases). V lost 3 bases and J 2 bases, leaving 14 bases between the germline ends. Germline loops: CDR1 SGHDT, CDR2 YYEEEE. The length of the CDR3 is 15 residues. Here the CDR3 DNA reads TGTGCCAGCAGCTATGGACAGACTCGACAAGAGACCCAGTACTTC. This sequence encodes CASSYGQTRQETQYF.

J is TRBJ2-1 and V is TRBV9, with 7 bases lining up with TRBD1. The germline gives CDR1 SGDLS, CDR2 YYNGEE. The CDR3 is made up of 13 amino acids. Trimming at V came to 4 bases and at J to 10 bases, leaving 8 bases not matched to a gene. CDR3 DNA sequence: TGTGCCAGCAGCCCCCAGGGGGTGTTAGAGCAGTTCTTC. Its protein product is CASSPQGVLEQFF.

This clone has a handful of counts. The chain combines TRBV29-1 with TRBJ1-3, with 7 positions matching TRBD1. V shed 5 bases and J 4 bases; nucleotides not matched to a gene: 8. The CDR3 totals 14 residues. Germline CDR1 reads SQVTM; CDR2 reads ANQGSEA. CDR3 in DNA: TGCAGCGTTTACCGGACAGGTTCGGGAAACACCATATATTTT. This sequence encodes CSVYRTGSGNTIYF. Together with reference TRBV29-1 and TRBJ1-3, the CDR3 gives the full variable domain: SAVISQKPSRDICQRGTSLTIQCQVDSQVTMMFWYRQQPGQSLTLIATANQGSEATYESGFVIDKFPISRPNLTFSTLTVSNMSPEDSSIYLCSVYRTGSGNTIYFGEGSWLTVV.

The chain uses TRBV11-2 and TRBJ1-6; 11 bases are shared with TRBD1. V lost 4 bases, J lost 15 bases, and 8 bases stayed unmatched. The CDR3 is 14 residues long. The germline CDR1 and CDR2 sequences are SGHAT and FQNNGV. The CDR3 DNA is TGTGCCAGCAGCTCTCGGACAGGGGGCCTAGACCTCCACTTT. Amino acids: CASSSRTGGLDLHF.

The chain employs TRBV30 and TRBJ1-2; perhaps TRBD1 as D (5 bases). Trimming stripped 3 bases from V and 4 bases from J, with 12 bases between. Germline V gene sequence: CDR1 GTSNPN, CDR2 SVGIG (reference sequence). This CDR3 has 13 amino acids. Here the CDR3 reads CAWRLGGSYGYTF. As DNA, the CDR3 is TGTGCCTGGAGGTTGGGGGGATCCTATGGCTACACCTTC.

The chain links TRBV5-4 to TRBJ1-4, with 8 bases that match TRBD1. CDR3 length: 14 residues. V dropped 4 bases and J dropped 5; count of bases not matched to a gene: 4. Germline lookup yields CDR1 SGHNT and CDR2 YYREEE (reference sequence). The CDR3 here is CASSRDRLNEKLFF. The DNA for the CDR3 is TGTGCCAGCAGCCGGGACAGGCTGAATGAAAAACTGTTTTTT.

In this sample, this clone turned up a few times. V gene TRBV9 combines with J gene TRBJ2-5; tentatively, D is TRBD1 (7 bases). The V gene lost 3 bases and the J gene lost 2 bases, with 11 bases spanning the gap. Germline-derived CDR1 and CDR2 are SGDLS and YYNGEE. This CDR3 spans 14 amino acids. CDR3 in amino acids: CASSEGGQQETQYF. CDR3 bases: TGTGCCAGCAGCGAGGGGGGACAGCAAGAGACCCAGTACTTC.

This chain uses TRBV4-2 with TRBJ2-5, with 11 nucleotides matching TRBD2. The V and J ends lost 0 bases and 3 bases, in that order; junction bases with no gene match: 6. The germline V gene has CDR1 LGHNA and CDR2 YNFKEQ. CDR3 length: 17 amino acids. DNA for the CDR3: TGTGCCAGCAGCCAAGATACCCCGACTAGCGGGGAAGAGACCCAGTACTTC. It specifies CASSQDTPTSGEETQYF.

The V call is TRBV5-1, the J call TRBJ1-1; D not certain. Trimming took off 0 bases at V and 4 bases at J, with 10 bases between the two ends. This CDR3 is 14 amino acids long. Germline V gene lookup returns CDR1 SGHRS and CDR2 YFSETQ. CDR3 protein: CASSLAGRGTEAFF. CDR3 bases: TGCGCCAGCAGCTTGGCCGGTCGGGGCACTGAAGCTTTCTTT.

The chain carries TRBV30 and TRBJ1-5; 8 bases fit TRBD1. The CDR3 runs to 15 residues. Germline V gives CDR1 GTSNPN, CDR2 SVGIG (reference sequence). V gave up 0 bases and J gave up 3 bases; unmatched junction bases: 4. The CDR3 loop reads CAWSVGDRLNQPQHF. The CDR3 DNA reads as TGTGCCTGGAGTGTGGGGGACAGGCTCAATCAGCCCCAGCATTTT.

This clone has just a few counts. The CDR3 loop reads CASRVTGDYGYTF. CDR3 DNA: TGTGCCAGCAGGGTGACAGGCGACTATGGCTACACCTTC. The V call is TRBV5-6, the J call TRBJ1-2; D perhaps matches TRBD1 (6 bases). The CDR3 length is 13 residues. Germline V gives CDR1 SGHDT, CDR2 YYEEEE. The V end lost 5 bases, the J end lost 3 bases, and 11 bases lay between the germline ends.

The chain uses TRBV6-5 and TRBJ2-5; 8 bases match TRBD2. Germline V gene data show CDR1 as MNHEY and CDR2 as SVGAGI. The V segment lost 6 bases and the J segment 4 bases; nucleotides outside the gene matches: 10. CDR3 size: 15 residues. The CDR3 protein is CASRNGAGAGETQYF. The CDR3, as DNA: TGTGCCAGCAGAAATGGAGCGGGGGCAGGAGAGACCCAGTACTTC.

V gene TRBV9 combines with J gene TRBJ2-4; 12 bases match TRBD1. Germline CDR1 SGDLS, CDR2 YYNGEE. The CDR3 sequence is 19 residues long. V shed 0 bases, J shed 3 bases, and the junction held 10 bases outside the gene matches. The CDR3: CASSVGGGQGALGKNIQYF. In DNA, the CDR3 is TGTGCCAGCAGCGTAGGAGGGGGACAGGGGGCTCTAGGCAAAAACATTCAGTACTTC.

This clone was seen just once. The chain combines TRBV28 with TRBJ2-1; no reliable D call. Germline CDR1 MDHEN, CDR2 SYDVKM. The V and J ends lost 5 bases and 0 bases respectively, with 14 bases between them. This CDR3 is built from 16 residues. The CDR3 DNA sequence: TGTGCCAGCAGTCCCGCTGGTTGGAGCTCCTACAATGAGCAGTTCTTC. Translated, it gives CASSPAGWSSYNEQFF.

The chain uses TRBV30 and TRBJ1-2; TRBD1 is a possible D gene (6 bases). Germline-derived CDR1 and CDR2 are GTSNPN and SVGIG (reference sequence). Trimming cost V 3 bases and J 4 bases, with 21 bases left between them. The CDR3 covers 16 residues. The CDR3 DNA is TGTGCCTGGAGAGGACAGACGGGCACTGGGAGCTATGGCTACACCTTC. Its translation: CAWRGQTGTGSYGYTF. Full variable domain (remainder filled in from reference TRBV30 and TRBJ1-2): SQTIHQWPATLVQPVGSPLSLECTVEGTSNPNLYWYRQAAGRGLQLLFYSVGIGQISSEVPQNLSASRPQDRQFILSSKKLLLSDSGFYLCAWRGQTGTGSYGYTFGSGTRLTVV.

CDR3 amino acids: CASSGGTGDQPQHF. Here the CDR3 DNA reads TGTGCCAGCAGCGGGGGGACAGGGGATCAGCCCCAGCATTTT. The chain is built from TRBV5-6 and TRBJ1-5; 10 nucleotides line up with TRBD1. CDR1 is SGHDT and CDR2 is YYEEEE in the germline V gene. CDR3 length: 14 residues. V was clipped by 4 bases and J by 5 bases; unmatched bases: 3. The full variable domain, completed using reference TRBV5-6 and TRBJ1-5, is DAGVTQSPTHLIKTRGQQVTLRCSPKSGHDTVSWYQQALGQGPQFIFQYYEEEERQRGNFPDRFSGHQFPNYSSELNVNALLLGDSALYLCASSGGTGDQPQHFGDGTRLSIL.

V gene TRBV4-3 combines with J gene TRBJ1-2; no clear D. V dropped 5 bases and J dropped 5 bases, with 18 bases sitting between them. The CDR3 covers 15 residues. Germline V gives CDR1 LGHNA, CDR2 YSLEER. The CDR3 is CASSAENRAEYGYTF. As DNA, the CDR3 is TGCGCCAGCAGCGCGGAGAACCGTGCGGAGTATGGCTACACCTTC.

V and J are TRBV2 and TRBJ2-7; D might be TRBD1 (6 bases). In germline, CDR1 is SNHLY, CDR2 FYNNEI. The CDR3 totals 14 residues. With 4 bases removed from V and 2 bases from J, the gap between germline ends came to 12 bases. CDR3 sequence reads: CASSAGELTYEQYF. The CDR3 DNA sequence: TGTGCCAGCAGTGCAGGGGAGCTTACCTACGAGCAGTACTTC.

CDR3 residues: CATMVFMGHTGGYTF. DNA for the CDR3: TGTGCCACGATGGTTTTTATGGGGCATACTGGGGGCTACACCTTC. The chain employs TRBV27 and TRBJ1-2, with a possible D match to TRBD1 (5 bases). CDR3 length: 15 amino acids. Between the trimmed V and J ends, which lost 10 bases and 8 bases, there was a span of 26 bases. Per germline, CDR1 MNHEY and CDR2 SMNVEV (reference sequence).

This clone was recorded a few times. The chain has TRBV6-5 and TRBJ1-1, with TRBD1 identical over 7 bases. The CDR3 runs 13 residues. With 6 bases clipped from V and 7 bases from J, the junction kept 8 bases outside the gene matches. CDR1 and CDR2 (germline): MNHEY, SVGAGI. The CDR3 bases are TGTGCCAGCAGGCGGGACAGCGCAAATGAAGCTTTCTTT. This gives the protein CASRRDSANEAFF.

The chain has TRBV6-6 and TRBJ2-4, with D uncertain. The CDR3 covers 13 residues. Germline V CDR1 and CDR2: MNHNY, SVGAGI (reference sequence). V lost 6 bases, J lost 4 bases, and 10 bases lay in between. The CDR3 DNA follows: TGTGCCAGCAGCCTCGACAAGAAAAACATTCAGTACTTC. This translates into CASSLDKKNIQYF.

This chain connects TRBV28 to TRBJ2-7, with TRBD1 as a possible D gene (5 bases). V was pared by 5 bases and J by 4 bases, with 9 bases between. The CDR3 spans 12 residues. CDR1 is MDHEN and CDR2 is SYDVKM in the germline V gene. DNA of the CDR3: TGTGCCAGCAGTAAGGGGCTATACGAGCAGTACTTC. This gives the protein CASSKGLYEQYF.

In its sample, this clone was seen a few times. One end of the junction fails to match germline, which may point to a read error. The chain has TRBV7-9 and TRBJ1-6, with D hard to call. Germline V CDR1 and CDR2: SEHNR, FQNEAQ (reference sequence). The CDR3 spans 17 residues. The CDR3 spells CSSSRTSVAGSNSPLHF. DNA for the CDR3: TGTTCCAGCAGTCGTACTTCAGTGGCGGGGAGTAATTCACCCCTCCACTTT.

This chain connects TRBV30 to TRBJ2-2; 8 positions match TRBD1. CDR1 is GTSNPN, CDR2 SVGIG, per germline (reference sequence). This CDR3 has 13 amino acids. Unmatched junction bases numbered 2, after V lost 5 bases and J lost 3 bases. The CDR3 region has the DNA TGTGCCTGGGGACAGGGCTACACCGGGGAGCTGTTTTTT. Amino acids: CAWGQGYTGELFF.

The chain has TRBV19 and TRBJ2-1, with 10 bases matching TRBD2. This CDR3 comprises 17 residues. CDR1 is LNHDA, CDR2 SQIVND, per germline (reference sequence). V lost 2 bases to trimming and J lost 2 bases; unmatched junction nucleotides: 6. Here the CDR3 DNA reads TGTGCCAGTAGTATATTACTAACTAGCGGGACCTACAATGAGCAGTTCTTC. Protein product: CASSILLTSGTYNEQFF.

This chain's CDR3 is CASSSRTVTGTSGRATDTQYF. The CDR3 region has the DNA TGTGCCAGCAGCTCCCGGACGGTAACCGGGACTAGCGGGAGGGCCACCGATACGCAGTATTTT. The rearrangement joins TRBV9 to TRBJ2-3; 16 nucleotides line up with TRBD2. The ends lost 4 bases at V and 6 bases at J; junction bases unmatched: 20. Germline values: CDR1 SGDLS, CDR2 YYNGEE. The length of the CDR3 is 21 residues.

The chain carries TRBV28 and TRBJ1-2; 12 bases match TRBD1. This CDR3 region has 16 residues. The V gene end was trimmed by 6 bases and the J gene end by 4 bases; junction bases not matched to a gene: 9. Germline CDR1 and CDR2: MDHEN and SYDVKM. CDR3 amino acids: CASSPAGTGGIYGYTF. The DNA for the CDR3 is TGTGCCAGCAGCCCAGCCGGGACAGGGGGCATCTATGGCTACACCTTC.

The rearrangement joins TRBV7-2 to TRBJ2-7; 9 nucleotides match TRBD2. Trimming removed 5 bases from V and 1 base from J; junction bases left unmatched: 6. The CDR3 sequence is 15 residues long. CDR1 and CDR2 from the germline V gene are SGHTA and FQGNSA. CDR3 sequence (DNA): TGTGCCAGCAGCCTTAGCGGGGGCGCTTCCTACGAGCAGTACTTC. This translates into CASSLSGGASYEQYF.

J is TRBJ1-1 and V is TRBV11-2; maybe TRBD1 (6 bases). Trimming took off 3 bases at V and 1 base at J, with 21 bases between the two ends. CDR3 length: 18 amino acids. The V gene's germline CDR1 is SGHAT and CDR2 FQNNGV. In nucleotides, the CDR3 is TGTGCCAGCAGCTTTTTTCCCCGGGACACCTCTTCGAACACTGAAGCTTTCTTT. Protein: CASSFFPRDTSSNTEAFF.